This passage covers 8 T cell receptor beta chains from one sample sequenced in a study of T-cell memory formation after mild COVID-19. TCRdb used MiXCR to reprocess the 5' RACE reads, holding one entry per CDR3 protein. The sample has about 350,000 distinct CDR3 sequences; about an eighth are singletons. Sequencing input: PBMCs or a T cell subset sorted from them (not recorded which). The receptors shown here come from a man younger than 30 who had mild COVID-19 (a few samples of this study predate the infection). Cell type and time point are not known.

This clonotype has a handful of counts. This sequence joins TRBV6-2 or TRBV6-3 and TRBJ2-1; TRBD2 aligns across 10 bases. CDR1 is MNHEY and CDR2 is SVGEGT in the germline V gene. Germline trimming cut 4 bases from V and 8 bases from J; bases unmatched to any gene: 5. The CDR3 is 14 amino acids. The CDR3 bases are TGTGCCAGCAGTTTAGAGCGGGGGGGCCATGAGCAGTTCTTC. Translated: CASSLERGGHEQFF.

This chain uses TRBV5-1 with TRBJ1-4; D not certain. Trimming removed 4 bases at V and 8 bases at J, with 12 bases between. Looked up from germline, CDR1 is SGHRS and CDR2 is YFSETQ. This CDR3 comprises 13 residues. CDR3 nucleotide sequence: TGCGCCAGCAGCGTATCTGTGGCGGAAAAACTGTTTTTT. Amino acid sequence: CASSVSVAEKLFF.

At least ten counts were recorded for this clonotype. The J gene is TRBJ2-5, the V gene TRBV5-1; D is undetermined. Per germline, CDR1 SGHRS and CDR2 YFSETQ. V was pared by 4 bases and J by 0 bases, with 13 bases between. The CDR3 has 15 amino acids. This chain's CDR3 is CASSDGAADQETQYF. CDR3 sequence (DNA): TGCGCCAGCAGCGATGGAGCCGCGGACCAAGAGACCCAGTACTTC.

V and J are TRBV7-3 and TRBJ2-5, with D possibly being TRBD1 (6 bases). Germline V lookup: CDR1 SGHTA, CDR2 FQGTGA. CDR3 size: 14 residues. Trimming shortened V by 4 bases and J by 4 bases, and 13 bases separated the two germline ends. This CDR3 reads CASSSQGQGETQYF. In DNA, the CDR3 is TGTGCCAGCAGCTCTCAGGGGCAGGGAGAGACCCAGTACTTC.

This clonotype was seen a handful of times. CDR3 in amino acids: CSASPRVNYGYTF. The CDR3 region has the DNA TGCAGTGCTAGCCCCAGGGTCAACTATGGCTACACCTTC. The J gene is TRBJ1-2, the V gene TRBV20-1; D perhaps matches TRBD1 (5 bases). The V gene's germline CDR1 is DFQATT and CDR2 SNEGSKA (reference sequence). The CDR3 totals 13 residues. The ends were cut back, 3 bases at V and 2 bases at J, with 10 bases in the middle.

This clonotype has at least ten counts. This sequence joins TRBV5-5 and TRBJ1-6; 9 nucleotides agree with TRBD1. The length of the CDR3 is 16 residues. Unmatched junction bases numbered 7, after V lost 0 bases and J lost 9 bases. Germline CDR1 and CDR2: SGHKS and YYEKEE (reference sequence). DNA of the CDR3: TGTGCCAGCAGCTTGGCCGGGACAGGGATGAGTTCACCCCTCCACTTT. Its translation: CASSLAGTGMSSPLHF.

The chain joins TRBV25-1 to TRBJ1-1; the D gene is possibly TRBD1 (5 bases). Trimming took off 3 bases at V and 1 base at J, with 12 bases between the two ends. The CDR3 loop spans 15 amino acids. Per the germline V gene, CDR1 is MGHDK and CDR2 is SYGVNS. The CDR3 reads CASSEGRWENTEAFF. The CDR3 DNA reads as TGTGCCAGCAGTGAGGGGCGATGGGAGAACACTGAAGCTTTCTTT. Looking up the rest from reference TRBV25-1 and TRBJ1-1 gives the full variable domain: EADIYQTPRYLVIGTGKKITLECSQTMGHDKMYWYQQDPGMELHLIHYSYGVNSTEKGDLSSESTVSRIRTEHFPLTLESARPSHTSQYLCASSEGRWENTEAFFGQGTRLTVV.

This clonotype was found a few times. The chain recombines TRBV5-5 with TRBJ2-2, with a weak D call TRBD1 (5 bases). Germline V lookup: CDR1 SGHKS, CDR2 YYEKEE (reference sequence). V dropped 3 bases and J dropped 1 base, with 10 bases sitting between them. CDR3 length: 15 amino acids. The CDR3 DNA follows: TGTGCCAGCAGCTCGACAGTCCAGAACACCGGGGAGCTGTTTTTT. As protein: CASSSTVQNTGELFF.